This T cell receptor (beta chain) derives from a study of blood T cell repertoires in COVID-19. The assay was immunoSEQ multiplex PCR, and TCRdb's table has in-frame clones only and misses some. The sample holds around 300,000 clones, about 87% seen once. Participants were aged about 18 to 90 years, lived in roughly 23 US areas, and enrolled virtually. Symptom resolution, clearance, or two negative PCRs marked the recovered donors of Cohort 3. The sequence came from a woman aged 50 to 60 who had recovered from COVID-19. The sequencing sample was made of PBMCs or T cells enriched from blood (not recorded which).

CDR3 amino acids: CASSPRVLYNSPLHF. CDR3 in DNA: TGTGCCAGCAGCCCGCGGGTCTTATATAATTCACCCCTCCACTTT. The V gene is TRBV7-2, the J gene TRBJ1-6, with D hard to call. CDR1 and CDR2 (germline): SGHTA, FQGNSA. V gave up 5 bases and J gave up 4 bases, with 12 bases separating them. The CDR3 is 15 residues long.